The clone carrying this TCR beta chain was found once. Original methodology: Researchers report that nucleated cell counts were estimated from reference gene primer amplification. Here immunoSEQ multiplex PCR was the method, and the copy in TCRdb shows in-frame clones only, minus some. V and J calls and clone size are given by that table; D and trimming were obtained from the DNA. The repertoire includes 200,000 to 300,000 clones, about 87% of them detected once, and about 2.1% sits in the top ten. Germline CDR1 is SGHTA and CDR2 is FQGNSA. CDR3 length equals 17 residues. The V gene lost 5 bases and the J gene lost 0 bases, with 17 bases spanning the gap. These data are taken from a study of blood T cell repertoires in COVID-19. Whole-study context: PBMCs, B-cell-depleted T cells, or T cells provided the cDNA or gDNA that made up the material.

Sequencing was carried out using peripheral blood. The sequence derives from a woman aged 45-65 years with acute or convalescent COVID-19. This chain links TRBV7-2 with TRBJ1-3; possibly TRBD1 for D (6 bases). This CDR3 is CASSLRGTYYSGNTIYF. The CDR3 nucleotides read TGTGCCAGCAGCCTGAGGGGGACCTACTACTCTGGAAACACCATATATTTT.